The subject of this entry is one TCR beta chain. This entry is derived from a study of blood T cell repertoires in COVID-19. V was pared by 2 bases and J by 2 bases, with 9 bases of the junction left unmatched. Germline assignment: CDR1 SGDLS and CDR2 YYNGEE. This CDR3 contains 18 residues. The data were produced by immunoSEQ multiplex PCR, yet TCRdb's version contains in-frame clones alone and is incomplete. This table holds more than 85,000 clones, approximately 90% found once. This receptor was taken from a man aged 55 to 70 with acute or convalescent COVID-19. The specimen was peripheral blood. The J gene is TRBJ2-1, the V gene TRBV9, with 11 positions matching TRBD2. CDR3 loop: CASSVRGLAAGAYNEQFF. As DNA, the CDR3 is TGTGCCAGCAGCGTTCGGGGACTAGCGGCCGGAGCCTACAATGAGCAGTTCTTC. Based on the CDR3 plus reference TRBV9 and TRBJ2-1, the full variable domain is DSGVTQTPKHLITATGQRVTLRCSPRSGDLSVYWYQQSLDQGLQFLIQYYNGEERAKGNILERFSAQQFPDLHSELNLSSLELGDSALYFCASSVRGLAAGAYNEQFFGPGTRLTVL.